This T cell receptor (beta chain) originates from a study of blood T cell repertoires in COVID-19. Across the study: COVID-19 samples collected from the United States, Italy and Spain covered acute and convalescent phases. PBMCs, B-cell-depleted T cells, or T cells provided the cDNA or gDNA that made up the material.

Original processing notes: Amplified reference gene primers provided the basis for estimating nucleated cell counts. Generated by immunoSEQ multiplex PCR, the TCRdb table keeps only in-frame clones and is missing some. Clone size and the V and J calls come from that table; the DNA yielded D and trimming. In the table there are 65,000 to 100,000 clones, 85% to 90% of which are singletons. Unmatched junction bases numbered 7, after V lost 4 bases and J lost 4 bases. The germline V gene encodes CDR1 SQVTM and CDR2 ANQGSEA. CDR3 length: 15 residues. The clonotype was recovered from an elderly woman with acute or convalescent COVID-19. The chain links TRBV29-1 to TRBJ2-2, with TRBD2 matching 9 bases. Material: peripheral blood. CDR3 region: CSVGLSGRLTGELFF. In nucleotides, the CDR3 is TGCAGCGTTGGTCTCAGCGGGAGGCTCACCGGGGAGCTGTTTTTT.